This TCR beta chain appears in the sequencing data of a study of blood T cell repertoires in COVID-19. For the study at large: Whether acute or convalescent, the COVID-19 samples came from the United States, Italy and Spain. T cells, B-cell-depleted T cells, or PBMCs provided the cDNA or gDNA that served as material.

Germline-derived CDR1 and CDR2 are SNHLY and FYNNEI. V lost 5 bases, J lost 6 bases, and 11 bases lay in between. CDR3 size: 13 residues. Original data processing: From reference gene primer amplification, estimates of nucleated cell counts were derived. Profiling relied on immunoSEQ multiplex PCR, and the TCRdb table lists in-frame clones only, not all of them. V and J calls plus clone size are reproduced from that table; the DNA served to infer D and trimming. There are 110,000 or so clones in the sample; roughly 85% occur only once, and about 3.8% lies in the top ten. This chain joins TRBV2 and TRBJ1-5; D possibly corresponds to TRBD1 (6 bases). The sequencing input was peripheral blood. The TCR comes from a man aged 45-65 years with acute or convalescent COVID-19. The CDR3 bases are TGTGCCAGCAGTCAACAGGGTTTTCAGCCCCAGCATTTT. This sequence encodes CASSQQGFQPQHF. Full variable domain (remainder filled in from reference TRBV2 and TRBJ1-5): EPEVTQTPSHQVTQMGQEVILRCVPISNHLYFYWYRQILGQKVEFLVSFYNNEISEKSEIFDDQFSVERPDGSNFTLKIRSTKLEDSAMYFCASSQQGFQPQHFGDGTRLSIL.